The 2 T cell receptor beta chains below were found in one sample sequenced in a study of breast tumors, draining lymph nodes, adjacent tissues. Breast cancer patients provided tissue from their axillary draining lymph nodes. MiXCR was run by TCRdb on the multiplex PCR reads, yielding one entry per CDR3 protein. Seen here are about 89,000 distinct CDR3 sequences, approximately 29% observed once, and the top ten hold over 7.5%. Sequenced: axillary lymph node tissue. The receptors derive from a female donor with breast cancer. Some clones in this sample may be carry-over from other donors' samples.

Points on this clonotype: At one end the junction does not follow the germline gene, possibly because of a read error. V gene TRBV20-1 combines with J gene TRBJ2-5; D not certain. The CDR3 covers 14 residues. CDR1 is DFQATT and CDR2 is SNEGSKA in the germline V gene (reference sequence). CDR3 loop: CNARSDLRLETQYF. CDR3 nucleotide sequence: TGCAATGCTAGATCGGACCTGCGTCTGGAGACCCAGTACTTC.

This clonotype occurred many times. This chain joins TRBV20-1 and TRBJ2-7; 13 positions match TRBD2. Germline loops: CDR1 DFQATT, CDR2 SNEGSKA (reference sequence). This CDR3 is built from 19 residues. J was trimmed by 2 bases and V by 0 bases; bases with no gene match: 13. The CDR3 nucleotides read TGCAGTGCTAGAGATTCTCTCGGGACTAGCGGGAAAAGACCCTACGAGCAGTACTTC. Its translation is CSARDSLGTSGKRPYEQYF.